This T cell receptor (beta chain) was sequenced during a study of T cell repertoires in cytomegalovirus infection. Overall study: Indications came from public TCR beta signatures; they pointed to CMV infection and to a matching HLA type. Study-wide results and caveats: The study identified carriers of CMV plus the relevant HLA from cumulative public TCR beta family frequency.

TCRdb re-called the reads with MiXCR, one entry per CDR3 protein. The sample has about 130,000 distinct CDR3 sequences, almost 9% seen once. Deletions cut 0 bases from V and 4 bases from J, with 15 bases between. Per germline, CDR1 LNHNV and CDR2 YYDKDF (reference sequence). There are 16 residues in the CDR3. This clonotype was observed many times. Its target is unknown. The sequence was obtained from a human donor in good health (CMV status not recorded). Some clones in this sample may be carry-over from other donors' samples. This sequence joins TRBV15 and TRBJ1-2; D may be TRBD1 (5 bases). Specimen: PBMCs. CDR3 sequence reads: CATSRDRGAGSYGYTF. The CDR3 DNA reads as TGTGCCACCAGCAGAGATCGGGGCGCCGGGAGCTATGGCTACACCTTC.